This TCR beta chain was sequenced in a study of cytomegalovirus exposure and HLA in healthy donors. Notes on the study in general: Likely technical artifact: a cluster of highly shared sequence variants.

The PCR employed 60 Vbeta primers together with 13 Jbeta primers. Produced via immunoSEQ multiplex PCR; TCRdb's table is partial and in-frame only. The sample lists roughly 150,000 clones, roughly 85% seen once, with 1% in the top ten. As for this clone: Its cognate antigen is unknown.

This CDR3 spans 16 amino acids. Germline CDR1 and CDR2: SEHNR and FQNEAQ (reference sequence). The J segment lost 7 bases and the V segment lost 1 base, leaving 8 bases of the junction unmatched. The chain combines TRBV7-9 with TRBJ2-1, with 9 bases lining up with TRBD1. The clonotype comes from a boy between 2 and 10 years old in good health and CMV-seronegative. The sample comprised PBMCs. The CDR3 is CASSLVGTGTGNEQFF. CDR3 nucleotide sequence: TGTGCCAGCAGCTTAGTGGGGACAGGGACGGGAAATGAGCAGTTCTTC.